This T cell receptor beta chain stems from a study of Graves' ophthalmopathy and Graves' hyperthyroidism. Study results and caveats: Ophthalmopathy and stable hyperthyroidism were discriminated by a 13-signature model, with approximately 88% sensitivity and 81.08% specificity. The authors also found most expanded thyroid clonotypes above 0.001 frequency in blood.

The CDR3 sequence is 17 residues long. The germline V gene encodes CDR1 KGHSH and CDR2 LQKENI. V shed 0 bases and J shed 3 bases, with 14 bases lying between them. From RNA, the CDR3 regions of TCR beta chains were amplified and sequenced. RT-PCR with HTBI primers came first, then second-round multiplex PCR. Using its own MiXCR run on the multiplex PCR reads, TCRdb lists one record per CDR3 protein. In the table there are a few hundred thousand distinct CDR3 sequences, 20% to 25% of which are singletons. This clonotype was counted a few times. Its specificity is unknown. Other autoimmune diseases, uncontrolled infections, pregnancy and lactation each led to patient exclusion. PBMCs were isolated from an approximately 10 ml sample of fresh peripheral blood.

Sequenced material: peripheral blood. This rearrangement joins TRBV18 to TRBJ2-2; D perhaps matches TRBD2 (6 bases). The TCR was taken from a woman between 50 and 59 years old with Graves' ophthalmopathy. CDR3 protein: CASSPPGQGLYTGELFF. Written as DNA, the CDR3 is TGTGCCAGCTCACCACCGGGGCAGGGACTGTACACCGGGGAGCTGTTTTTT.